One and the same sample provided the 13 T cell receptor beta chains below, sequenced in a study of T cells after yellow fever vaccination. One entry per CDR3 protein results from TCRdb running MiXCR on the 5' RACE reads. The table records hundreds of thousands of distinct CDR3 sequences, around 8.6% of them present only once. The starting material was CD4+ T cells sorted from PBMCs, obtained 5 days after the yellow fever booster vaccination. These receptors came from a man between 18 and 35 years old who received the YFV17D yellow fever vaccine.

There are a few counts of this clonotype. This rearrangement joins TRBV5-4 to TRBJ2-5; 8 bases fit TRBD2. J was trimmed by 2 bases and V by 3 bases; bases with no gene match: 12. The CDR3 runs to 17 residues. Germline V gene lookup returns CDR1 SGHNT and CDR2 YYREEE (reference sequence). The DNA of the CDR3 is TGTGCCAGCAGCTCCGCTGGGGCGCGGGGGGCTCAAGAGACCCAGTACTTC. Its translation is CASSSAGARGAQETQYF.

This clonotype has just one count. The chain uses TRBV7-2 and TRBJ2-3; D ambiguous. The germline CDR1 and CDR2 sequences are SGHTA and FQGNSA. The CDR3 is made up of 14 amino acids. The V end was cut by 5 bases, the J end by 6 bases, with 15 bases between. The CDR3: CASSRGLGFDTQYF. CDR3 bases: TGTGCCAGCAGCCGTGGTCTGGGTTTCGATACGCAGTATTTT.

V and J are TRBV20-1 and TRBJ1-1; D perhaps matches TRBD1 (6 bases). V was pared by 0 bases and J by 1 base, with 12 bases between. Germline loops: CDR1 DFQATT, CDR2 SNEGSKA (reference sequence). This CDR3 spans 15 amino acids. CDR3 protein: CSARDPQGGNTEAFF. CDR3 bases: TGCAGTGCTAGAGACCCACAGGGAGGGAACACTGAAGCTTTCTTT.

This clonotype was counted a few times. The chain employs TRBV6-2 or TRBV6-3 and TRBJ2-5; D is undetermined. This CDR3 has 15 amino acids. V was cut by 2 bases and J by 4 bases, with 14 bases left in between. The V gene's germline CDR1 is MNHEY and CDR2 SVGEGT. DNA of the CDR3: TGTGCCAGCAGTTACGATTCAGGCGGATTAGAGACCCAGTACTTC. This translates into CASSYDSGGLETQYF.

This clonotype showed up just a few times. The gene calls are TRBV3-1 and TRBJ2-3; D remains ambiguous. V lost 2 bases and J lost 6, with 9 bases in between. CDR1 is LGHDT, CDR2 YNNKEL, per germline (reference sequence). The CDR3 is 13 residues long. CDR3 protein: CASSQIQGDTQYF. The DNA for the CDR3 is TGTGCCAGCAGCCAAATCCAAGGGGATACGCAGTATTTT.

This clonotype was seen at least ten times. This chain connects TRBV12-3 or TRBV12-4 to TRBJ2-7; 7 nucleotides agree with TRBD1. The CDR3 has 14 residues. V trimming: 5 bases; J trimming: 3 bases; junction bases outside the gene matches: 7. CDR3 nucleotides: TGTGCCAGCAGTGGAGCCGGGACAGTCTACGAGCAGTACTTC. Protein: CASSGAGTVYEQYF.

In this sample, this clonotype turned up many times. The chain links TRBV7-9 to TRBJ1-1; possibly TRBD1 for D (5 bases). Germline assignment: CDR1 SEHNR and CDR2 FQNEAQ (reference sequence). This CDR3 spans 17 amino acids. V gave up 5 bases and J gave up 4 bases, with 23 bases separating them. The CDR3 loop reads CASSEGALTGVSTEAFF. The CDR3 nucleotides read TGTGCCAGCAGCGAAGGGGCCCTGACGGGCGTCAGCACTGAAGCTTTCTTT.

This clonotype was detected only a few times. V usage is TRBV4-2 and J usage is TRBJ1-1; D might be TRBD1 (6 bases). Germline V lookup: CDR1 LGHNA, CDR2 YNFKEQ. The CDR3 is 15 amino acids. V dropped 2 bases and J dropped 10 bases, with 20 bases sitting between them. DNA of the CDR3: TGTGCCAGCAGCCAACCGGGGGGCCGGGAGGGGTTAGCTTTCTTT. Amino acid sequence: CASSQPGGREGLAFF.

This clonotype was observed a handful of times. The V and J genes are TRBV11-2 and TRBJ2-3; D is ambiguous. Trimming removed 5 bases at V and 2 bases at J, with 11 bases between. The CDR3 extends over 14 amino acids. CDR1 is SGHAT, CDR2 FQNNGV, per germline. CDR3 protein: CASSPTAYTDTQYF. CDR3 DNA sequence: TGTGCCAGCAGCCCTACAGCTTACACAGATACGCAGTATTTT.

This clonotype occurred many times. The chain is built from TRBV5-1 and TRBJ2-2; maybe TRBD1 (6 bases). Looked up from germline, CDR1 is SGHRS and CDR2 is YFSETQ. The V and J ends lost 0 bases and 0 bases respectively, with 12 bases between them. This CDR3 is built from 17 residues. The DNA for the CDR3 is TGCGCCAGCAGCTTGGGGACAGATCCCGCGAACACCGGGGAGCTGTTTTTT. Protein product: CASSLGTDPANTGELFF.

This clonotype was seen a few times. The V call is TRBV7-3, the J call TRBJ2-1, with 9 bases matching TRBD2. Germline CDR1 SGHTA, CDR2 FQGTGA. The V gene end was trimmed by 4 bases and the J gene end by 10 bases; junction bases not matched to a gene: 14. The CDR3 consists of 16 residues. CDR3 DNA: TGTGCCAGCAGCTGCCCTAGCGGGGTGGGGTGCGGGGAGCAGTTCTTC. Translated: CASSCPSGVGCGEQFF.

This clonotype was counted only a few times. The DNA of the CDR3 is TGTGCCAGCAGCCGTCTAGCGGGGGGGTACGAGCAGTACTTC. Protein product: CASSRLAGGYEQYF. The chain uses TRBV7-2 and TRBJ2-7; 12 bases are a match to TRBD2. CDR3 length equals 14 residues. Looked up from germline, CDR1 is SGHTA and CDR2 is FQGNSA. Unmatched junction bases numbered 3, after V lost 5 bases and J lost 4 bases.

This clonotype was observed at least ten times. The chain uses TRBV3-1 and TRBJ1-1, with a possible D match to TRBD1 (6 bases). Germline assignment: CDR1 LGHDT and CDR2 YNNKEL (reference sequence). Trimming pared 3 bases from V and 4 bases from J, leaving 15 bases between. The CDR3 sequence is 15 residues long. The CDR3 coding sequence is TGTGCCAGCAGCCACGCGGGAGGGGGTGGCACTGAAGCTTTCTTT. The encoded protein is CASSHAGGGGTEAFF.